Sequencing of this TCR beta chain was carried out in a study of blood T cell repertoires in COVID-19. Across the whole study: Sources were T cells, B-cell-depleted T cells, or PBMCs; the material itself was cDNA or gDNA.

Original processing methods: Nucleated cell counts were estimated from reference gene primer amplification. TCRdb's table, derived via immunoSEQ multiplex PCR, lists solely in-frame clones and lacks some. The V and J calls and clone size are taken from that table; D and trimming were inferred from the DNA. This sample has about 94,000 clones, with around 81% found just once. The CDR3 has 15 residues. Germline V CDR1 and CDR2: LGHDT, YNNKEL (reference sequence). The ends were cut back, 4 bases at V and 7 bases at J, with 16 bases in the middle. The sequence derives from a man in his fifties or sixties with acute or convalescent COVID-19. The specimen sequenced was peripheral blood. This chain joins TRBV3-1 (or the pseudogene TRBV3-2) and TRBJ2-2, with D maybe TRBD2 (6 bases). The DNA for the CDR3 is TGTGCCAGCAGCCCTACCGGGGGAATTTTCGGGGAGCTGTTTTTT. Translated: CASSPTGGIFGELFF.